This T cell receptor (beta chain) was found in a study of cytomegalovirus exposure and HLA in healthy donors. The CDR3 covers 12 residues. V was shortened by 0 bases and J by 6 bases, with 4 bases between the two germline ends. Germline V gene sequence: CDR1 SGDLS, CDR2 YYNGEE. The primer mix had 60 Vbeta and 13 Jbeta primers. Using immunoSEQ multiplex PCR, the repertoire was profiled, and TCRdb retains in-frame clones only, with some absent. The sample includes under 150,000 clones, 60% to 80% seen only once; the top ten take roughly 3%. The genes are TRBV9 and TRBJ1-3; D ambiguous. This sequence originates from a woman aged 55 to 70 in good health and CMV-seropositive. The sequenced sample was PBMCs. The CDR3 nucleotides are TGTGCCAGCAGCGTAGGTATAAACACCATATATTTT. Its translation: CASSVGINTIYF.